The next 16 T cell receptor beta chains were all read from a single sample in a study of blood T cell repertoires in COVID-19. Repertoires were generated with immunoSEQ multiplex PCR, while TCRdb's copy carries only in-frame clones and drops some. Of approximately 70,000 clones in the sample, around 79% were seen once. Sample: peripheral blood. Source of these receptors: a man between 60 and 75 years old with active or convalescent COVID-19.

The V gene is TRBV6-1, the J gene TRBJ2-7; TRBD1 might be the D (6 bases). Per the germline V gene, CDR1 is MNHNS and CDR2 is SASEGT. The CDR3 contains 13 residues. V was trimmed by 6 bases and J by 3 bases, leaving 12 bases between them. CDR3 DNA: TGTGCCAGCAGGGAAACAGGGAGCTACGAGCAGTACTTC. This translates into CASRETGSYEQYF.

The rearrangement links TRBV4-2 to TRBJ1-4; 7 nucleotides align to TRBD1. Germline-derived CDR1 and CDR2 are LGHNA and YNFKEQ. The CDR3 length is 15 residues. Losses at the gene ends were 2 bases for V and 5 bases for J; bases not matched to a gene: 5. The CDR3 spells CASSQLGRGNEKLFF. CDR3 nucleotides: TGTGCCAGCAGCCAATTAGGCAGGGGGAATGAAAAACTGTTTTTT.

Turning to this clone: Germline is not matched at one junction end, which may reflect a read error. The chain uses TRBV23-1 and TRBJ1-1; TRBD1 matches at 7 bases. TRBV23-1 is an open reading frame whose function is uncertain. CDR3 length: 12 residues. The CDR3 loop reads CASNGDSFEVFF. The CDR3 DNA reads TGCGCCAGCAACGGGGACAGTTTTGAAGTTTTCTTT.

The chain links TRBV24-1 to TRBJ1-5; 10 positions agree with TRBD1. Germline trimming cut 3 bases from V and 13 bases from J; bases unmatched to any gene: 11. Germline V gene lookup returns CDR1 KGHDR and CDR2 SFDVKD. The CDR3 is 15 amino acids. The CDR3 here is CATSDTTGGLGGQHF. Written as DNA, the CDR3 is TGTGCCACCAGTGATACGACAGGGGGCTTAGGGGGACAGCATTTT.

This clone was seen only a few times. The chain has TRBV2 and TRBJ1-5, with 7 bases lining up with TRBD1. CDR3 length: 12 amino acids. CDR1 is SNHLY and CDR2 is FYNNEI in the germline V gene. V lost 5 bases and J lost 8; bases outside the gene matches: 3. The DNA of the CDR3 is TGTGCCAGCAGTAGAACAGGGGAGCCCCAGCATTTT. Amino acids: CASSRTGEPQHF. The full variable domain, rest sourced from reference TRBV2 and TRBJ1-5, is EPEVTQTPSHQVTQMGQEVILRCVPISNHLYFYWYRQILGQKVEFLVSFYNNEISEKSEIFDDQFSVERPDGSNFTLKIRSTKLEDSAMYFCASSRTGEPQHFGDGTRLSIL.

This clone was picked up one time. This sequence joins TRBV5-1 and TRBJ1-4; weak D call: TRBD1 (5 bases). Germline V gene data show CDR1 as SGHRS and CDR2 as YFSETQ. The CDR3 contains 15 residues. V lost 6 bases, J lost 2 bases, and 14 bases lay in between. CDR3 bases: TGCGCCAGCACCACAGGAGGGGCGACTAATGAAAAACTGTTTTTT. It codes for CASTTGGATNEKLFF.

This clone has more than one count but fewer than ten. The chain joins TRBV2 to TRBJ1-6; D gene ambiguous. Germline CDR1 is SNHLY and CDR2 is FYNNEI. This CDR3 is built from 16 residues. V was trimmed by 6 bases and J by 9 bases, leaving 21 bases between them. In DNA form, the CDR3 reads TGTGCCAGCAGCGGTGGGAACAGCTATGGAGGTTCACCCCTCCACTTT. It translates to CASSGGNSYGGSPLHF.

The gene calls are TRBV7-8 and TRBJ2-1, with D possibly TRBD1 on 6 matching bases. The CDR3 sequence is 16 residues long. CDR1 and CDR2 (germline): SGHVS, FQNEAQ. The V end lost 1 base, the J end lost 5 bases, and 15 bases lay between the germline ends. CDR3 sequence (DNA): TGTGCCAGCAGCTTAGTGCCAGGGGATCAGAACAATGAGCAGTTCTTC. Protein product: CASSLVPGDQNNEQFF. Full variable domain (rest looked up from reference TRBV7-8 and TRBJ2-1): GAGVSQSPRYKVAKRGQDVALRCDPISGHVSLFWYQQALGQGPEFLTYFQNEAQLDKSGLPSDRFFAERPEGSVSTLKIQRTQQEDSAVYLCASSLVPGDQNNEQFFGPGTRLTVL.

The chain links TRBV10-3 to TRBJ2-3; 8 nucleotides align to TRBD2. The germline V gene has CDR1 ENHRY and CDR2 SYGVKD. The CDR3 length is 14 residues. V dropped 4 bases and J dropped 6; count of bases not matched to a gene: 6. For the CDR3, the DNA is TGTGCCATCAGTGGGGTCTCGGGGGGGGATACGCAGTATTTT. Translating gives CAISGVSGGDTQYF.

A few counts support this clone. Other nucleotide sequences in the sample specify the same CDR3. The rearrangement links TRBV12-3 or TRBV12-4 to TRBJ2-1; 7 bases match TRBD2. Trimming cost V 3 bases and J 10 bases; bases outside gene matches: 0. The CDR3 has 11 residues. The CDR3 DNA follows: TGTGCCAGCAGTTTGGGGGGGGAGCAGTTCTTC. Protein product: CASSLGGEQFF.

The chain has TRBV10-3 and TRBJ2-7; TRBD1 is a possible D gene (6 bases). The germline V and J ends were trimmed by 7 bases and 3 bases, with 13 bases remaining between them. The CDR3 covers 13 residues. CDR1 is ENHRY, CDR2 SYGVKD, per germline. For the CDR3, the DNA is TGTGCCATCACCGCAGGGGAATTCTACGAGCAGTACTTC. Its translation: CAITAGEFYEQYF.

The chain's CDR3 is CASSLIGSGQGTEKLFF. The CDR3, as DNA: TGTGCCAGCAGCCTTATCGGATCGGGACAGGGTACTGAAAAACTGTTTTTT. V gene TRBV11-2 combines with J gene TRBJ1-4, with 9 bases aligning to TRBD1. From germline, CDR1 is SGHAT and CDR2 FQNNGV. The CDR3 runs 17 residues. Trimming at V came to 5 bases and at J to 7 bases, leaving 14 bases not matched to a gene. Variable domain in full (rest from reference TRBV11-2 and TRBJ1-4): EAGVAQSPRYKIIEKRQSVAFWCNPISGHATLYWYQQILGQGPKLLIQFQNNGVVDDSQLPKDRFSAERLKGVDSTLKIQPAKLEDSAVYLCASSLIGSGQGTEKLFFGSGTQLSVL.

This chain joins TRBV5-1 and TRBJ2-2; D unclear. CDR1 is SGHRS and CDR2 is YFSETQ in the germline V gene. Trimming pared 0 bases from V and 3 bases from J, leaving 6 bases between. This CDR3 spans 14 amino acids. The CDR3 DNA is TGCGCCAGCAGCTTGGTACGGTACACCGGGGAGCTGTTTTTT. This sequence encodes CASSLVRYTGELFF.

This chain links TRBV24-1 with TRBJ2-5; tentatively, D is TRBD1 (6 bases). The V end lost 4 bases, the J end lost 3 bases, and 20 bases lay between the germline ends. CDR1 is KGHDR and CDR2 is SFDVKD in the germline V gene. CDR3 size: 17 residues. CDR3 sequence (DNA): TGTGCCACCAGTGAAGGTCCAGGGGCTAGTATTAAAGAGACCCAGTACTTC. Its translation: CATSEGPGASIKETQYF.

This clone was picked up a small number of times. The chain has TRBV7-6 and TRBJ2-5; 7 nucleotides agree with TRBD2. The length of the CDR3 is 15 residues. V lost 5 bases to trimming and J lost 5 bases; unmatched junction nucleotides: 11. Looked up from germline, CDR1 is SGHVS and CDR2 is FNYEAQ. CDR3 in DNA: TGTGCCAGCAGCCCCGAAGCGGGGTACGGGGAGACCCAGTACTTC. Its protein is CASSPEAGYGETQYF.

The chain combines TRBV2 with TRBJ2-7, with TRBD1 identical over 7 bases. V was pared by 7 bases and J by 1 base, with 10 bases of the junction left unmatched. Germline assignment: CDR1 SNHLY and CDR2 FYNNEI. The CDR3 has 15 amino acids. CDR3 sequence: CASKRQGQVSYEQYF. As DNA, the CDR3 is TGTGCCAGCAAAAGACAGGGCCAGGTGTCCTACGAGCAGTACTTC.